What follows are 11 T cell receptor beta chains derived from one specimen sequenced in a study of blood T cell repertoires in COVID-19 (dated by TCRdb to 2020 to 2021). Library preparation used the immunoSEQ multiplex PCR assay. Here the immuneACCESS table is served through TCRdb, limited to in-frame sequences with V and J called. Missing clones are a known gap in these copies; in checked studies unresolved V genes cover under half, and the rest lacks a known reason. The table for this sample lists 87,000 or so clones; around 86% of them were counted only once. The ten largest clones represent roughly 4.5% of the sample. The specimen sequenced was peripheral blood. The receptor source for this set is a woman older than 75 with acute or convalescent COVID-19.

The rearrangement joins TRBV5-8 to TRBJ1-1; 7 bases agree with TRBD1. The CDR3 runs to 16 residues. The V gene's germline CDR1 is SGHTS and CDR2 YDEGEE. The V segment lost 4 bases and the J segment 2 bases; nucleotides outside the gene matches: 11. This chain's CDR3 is CASSPPQGRLNTEAFF. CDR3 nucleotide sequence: TGTGCCAGCAGCCCACCACAGGGGAGGTTAAACACTGAAGCTTTCTTT.

CDR3: CASSAGPVETQYF. The CDR3 DNA reads as TGCGCCAGCAGCGCGGGACCCGTGGAGACCCAGTACTTC. The genes are TRBV5-1 and TRBJ2-5; perhaps TRBD2 as D (6 bases). V lost 4 bases, J lost 5 bases, and 12 bases lay in between. Germline V gene sequence: CDR1 SGHRS, CDR2 YFSETQ. This CDR3 is built from 13 residues. Combining the CDR3 with reference TRBV5-1 and TRBJ2-5 gives the whole variable domain KAGVTQTPRYLIKTRGQQVTLSCSPISGHRSVSWYQQTPGQGLQFLFEYFSETQRNKGNFPGRFSGRQFSNSRSEMNVSTLELGDSALYLCASSAGPVETQYFGPGTRLLVL.

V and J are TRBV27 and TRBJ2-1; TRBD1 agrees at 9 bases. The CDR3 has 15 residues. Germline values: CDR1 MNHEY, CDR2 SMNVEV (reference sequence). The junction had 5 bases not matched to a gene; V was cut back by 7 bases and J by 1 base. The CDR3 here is CASIAGQGSYNEQFF. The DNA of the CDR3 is TGTGCCAGCATTGCGGGACAGGGTTCCTACAATGAGCAGTTCTTC.

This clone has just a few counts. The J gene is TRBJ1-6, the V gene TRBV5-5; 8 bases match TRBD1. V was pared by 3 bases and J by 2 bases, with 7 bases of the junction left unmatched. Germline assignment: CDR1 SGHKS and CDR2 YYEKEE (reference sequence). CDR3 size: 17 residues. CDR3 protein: CASSSGTGQTYNSPLHF. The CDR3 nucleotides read TGTGCCAGCAGCTCGGGGACAGGACAAACCTATAATTCACCCCTCCACTTT.

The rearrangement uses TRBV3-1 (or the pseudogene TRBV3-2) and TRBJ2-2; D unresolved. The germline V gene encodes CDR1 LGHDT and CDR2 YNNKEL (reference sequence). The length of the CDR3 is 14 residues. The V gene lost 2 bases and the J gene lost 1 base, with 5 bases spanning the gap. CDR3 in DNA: TGTGCCAGCAGCCAACACAGGAACACCGGGGAGCTGTTTTTT. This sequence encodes CASSQHRNTGELFF.

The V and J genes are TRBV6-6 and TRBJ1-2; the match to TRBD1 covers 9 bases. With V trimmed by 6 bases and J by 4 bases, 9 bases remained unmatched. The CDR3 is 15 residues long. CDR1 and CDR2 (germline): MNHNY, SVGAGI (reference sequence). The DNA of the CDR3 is TGTGCCAGCAGCGAAACCTTGGGACAGGGCTATGGCTACACCTTC. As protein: CASSETLGQGYGYTF.

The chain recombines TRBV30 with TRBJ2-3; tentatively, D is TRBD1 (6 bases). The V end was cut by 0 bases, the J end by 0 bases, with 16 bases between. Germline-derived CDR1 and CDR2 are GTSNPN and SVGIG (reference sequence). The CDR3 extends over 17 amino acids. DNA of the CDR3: TGTGCCTGGAGTGTACTGAAGGGACATTCGAGCACAGATACGCAGTATTTT. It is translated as CAWSVLKGHSSTDTQYF.

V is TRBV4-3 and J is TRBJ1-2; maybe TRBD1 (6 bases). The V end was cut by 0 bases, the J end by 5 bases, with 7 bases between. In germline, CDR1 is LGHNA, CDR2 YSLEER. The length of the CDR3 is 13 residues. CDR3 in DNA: TGCGCCAGCAGCCAAGAGAGGGGGTATGGCTACACCTTC. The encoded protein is CASSQERGYGYTF.

The CDR3 DNA follows: TGTGCCAGTAGTATATTAGGACAGGGGAATGAGCAGTTCTTC. This translates into CASSILGQGNEQFF. The chain joins TRBV19 to TRBJ2-1; 9 nucleotides match TRBD1. This CDR3 region has 14 residues. Germline V gene lookup returns CDR1 LNHDA and CDR2 SQIVND (reference sequence). J was trimmed by 7 bases and V by 2 bases; bases with no gene match: 3.

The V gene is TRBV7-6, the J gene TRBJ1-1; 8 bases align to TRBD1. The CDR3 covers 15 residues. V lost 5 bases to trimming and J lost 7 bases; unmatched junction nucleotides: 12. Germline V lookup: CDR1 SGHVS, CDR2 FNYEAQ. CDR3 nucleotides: TGTGCCAGCAGCGTAGTGGGGACAGGAGAAATTGAAGCTTTCTTT. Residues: CASSVVGTGEIEAFF.

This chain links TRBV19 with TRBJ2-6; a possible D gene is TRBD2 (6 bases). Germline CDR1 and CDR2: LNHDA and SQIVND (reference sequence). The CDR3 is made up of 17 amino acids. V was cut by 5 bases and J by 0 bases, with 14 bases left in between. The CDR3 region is CASSPPRGGSGANVLTF. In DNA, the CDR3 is TGTGCCAGTAGTCCCCCCCGGGGAGGCTCTGGGGCCAACGTCCTGACTTTC.